A single sample gave rise to the 30 T cell receptor beta chains below, sequenced in a study of identical twins. Each CDR3 protein is one row after TCRdb ran MiXCR on the 5' RACE reads. The table includes roughly 1,500,000 distinct CDR3 sequences, less than 40% detected once. Sequenced sample: cord blood. All receptors come from a newborn girl in good health.

This rearrangement joins TRBV24-1 to TRBJ1-5; D not resolved. Germline CDR1 reads KGHDR; CDR2 reads SFDVKD. V dropped 3 bases and J dropped 7 bases, with 12 bases sitting between them. This CDR3 comprises 14 residues. CDR3 nucleotides: TGTGCCACCAGTGATGAAGTCTGCGGGCAGCCCCAGCATTTT. Its translation is CATSDEVCGQPQHF.

This clonotype was counted a few times. The genes are TRBV20-1 and TRBJ1-6; TRBD1 agrees at 10 bases. CDR1 and CDR2 (germline): DFQATT, SNEGSKA (reference sequence). The CDR3 has 13 residues. After removal of 6 bases from V and 7 bases from J, the junction contained 3 bases not matched to a gene. The CDR3, as DNA: TGCAGTGCCCAGGGACAGGGGAATTCACCCCTCCACTTT. Protein: CSAQGQGNSPLHF.

J is TRBJ1-1 and V is TRBV20-1; D is possibly TRBD1 (5 bases). From germline, CDR1 is DFQATT and CDR2 SNEGSKA (reference sequence). Deletions cut 6 bases from V and 5 bases from J, with 10 bases between. The CDR3 runs 11 residues. The CDR3, as DNA: TGCAGTGCCCCAAGACAGACTGAAGCTTTCTTT. This gives the protein CSAPRQTEAFF.

The genes are TRBV7-2 and TRBJ2-4; 7 nucleotides match TRBD1. J was trimmed by 13 bases and V by 3 bases; bases with no gene match: 15. CDR1 is SGHTA, CDR2 FQGNSA, per germline. This CDR3 is built from 15 residues. The DNA for the CDR3 is TGTGCCAGCAGCTTGACTACGGACAGGACCTACGAACAGTACTTC. This sequence encodes CASSLTTDRTYEQYF.

The rearrangement joins TRBV6-1 to TRBJ2-1; D uncertain. Germline V gene lookup returns CDR1 MNHNS and CDR2 SASEGT. There are 11 residues in the CDR3. Between the trimmed V and J ends, which lost 5 bases and 12 bases, there was a span of 11 bases. The CDR3 region is CASSNPLGQFF. The CDR3, as DNA: TGTGCCAGCAGTAATCCCCTAGGGCAGTTCTTC.

The chain is built from TRBV2 and TRBJ2-3; possibly TRBD1 for D (5 bases). The CDR3 runs 17 residues. The V and J ends lost 2 bases and 2 bases respectively, with 17 bases between them. From germline, CDR1 is SNHLY and CDR2 FYNNEI. As DNA, the CDR3 is TGTGCCAGCAGTGAATCCCTTCGGCAGGGTACCACAGATACGCAGTATTTT. Its translation is CASSESLRQGTTDTQYF.

This clonotype was seen a few times. V usage is TRBV5-6 and J usage is TRBJ2-5, with 8 nucleotides matching TRBD1. From germline, CDR1 is SGHDT and CDR2 YYEEEE. The CDR3 has 15 residues. V shed 2 bases and J 6 bases; nucleotides not matched to a gene: 9. CDR3 in DNA: TGTGCCAGCAGCTTAGGTCTTCACAGGGGGAAGACCCAGTACTTC. This gives the protein CASSLGLHRGKTQYF. Supplemented by reference TRBV5-6 and TRBJ2-5, the full variable domain reads DAGVTQSPTHLIKTRGQQVTLRCSPKSGHDTVSWYQQALGQGPQFIFQYYEEEERQRGNFPDRFSGHQFPNYSSELNVNALLLGDSALYLCASSLGLHRGKTQYFGPGTRLLVL.

The chain carries TRBV28 and TRBJ2-3; the D gene could be TRBD1 or TRBD2 (5 bases each). The length of the CDR3 is 16 residues. Per germline, CDR1 MDHEN and CDR2 SYDVKM. The V gene lost 8 bases and the J gene lost 2 bases, with 20 bases spanning the gap. CDR3 in DNA: TGTGCCAGCTCCTGGCGTGGGGGTGGGTACACAGATACGCAGTATTTT. Amino acid sequence: CASSWRGGGYTDTQYF.

The chain carries TRBV5-1 and TRBJ2-2; no reliable D call. V lost 1 base, J lost 0 bases, and 10 bases lay in between. There are 16 residues in the CDR3. CDR1 and CDR2 from the germline V gene are SGHRS and YFSETQ. DNA of the CDR3: TGCGCCAGCAGCTTGCCGAAGATCGCGAACACCGGGGAGCTGTTTTTT. This sequence encodes CASSLPKIANTGELFF. Combining the CDR3 with reference TRBV5-1 and TRBJ2-2 gives the whole variable domain KAGVTQTPRYLIKTRGQQVTLSCSPISGHRSVSWYQQTPGQGLQFLFEYFSETQRNKGNFPGRFSGRQFSNSRSEMNVSTLELGDSALYLCASSLPKIANTGELFFGEGSRLTVL.

This chain joins TRBV10-3 and TRBJ1-2, with D maybe TRBD1 (5 bases). CDR3 size: 14 residues. V lost 5 bases and J lost 12, with 22 bases in between. From germline, CDR1 is ENHRY and CDR2 SYGVKD. DNA of the CDR3: TGTGCCATCAGTAAAGGAGACGGGGGGATAATCGACACCTTC. Amino acids: CAISKGDGGIIDTF.

The rearrangement joins TRBV6-6 to TRBJ2-3, with D uncertain. Germline loops: CDR1 MNHNY, CDR2 SVGAGI (reference sequence). The CDR3 contains 14 residues. V shed 4 bases and J shed 6 bases, with 14 bases lying between them. CDR3 DNA: TGTGCCAGCAGTTTCTCTGTAAAACAGGATACGCAGTATTTT. This codes for CASSFSVKQDTQYF.

This clonotype was observed a handful of times. The chain employs TRBV6-5 and TRBJ2-1; 10 bases map to TRBD2. The trim removed 2 bases at V and 8 bases at J, leaving 9 bases unmatched. The germline gives CDR1 MNHEY, CDR2 SVGAGI. The CDR3 extends over 16 amino acids. CDR3 amino acids: CASSYVLASGSHEQFF. CDR3 sequence (DNA): TGTGCCAGCAGTTACGTTTTGGCTAGCGGGAGCCATGAGCAGTTCTTC.

This clonotype was counted a few times. The chain has TRBV12-3 or TRBV12-4 and TRBJ2-1, with 7 bases identical to TRBD2. The J call could be wrong; TRBJ2-7 is a better fit for the DNA end. CDR3 size: 15 residues. Here the CDR3 reads CASSLWGGSYNEQYF. The CDR3, as DNA: TGTGCCAGCAGTTTGTGGGGGGGATCCTACAATGAGCAGTACTTC.

This clonotype has a handful of counts. The CDR3 loop reads CASSLDVRQGDGYGYTF. The DNA for the CDR3 is TGTGCCAGCAGCTTAGATGTCCGGCAGGGCGACGGCTATGGCTACACCTTC. The gene calls are TRBV7-2 and TRBJ1-2, with a tentative D call TRBD1 (5 bases). This CDR3 spans 17 amino acids. Trimming removed 1 base at V and 4 bases at J, with 19 bases between. In germline, CDR1 is SGHTA, CDR2 FQGNSA. Based on the CDR3 plus reference TRBV7-2 and TRBJ1-2, the full variable domain is GAGVSQSPSNKVTEKGKDVELRCDPISGHTALYWYRQSLGQGLEFLIYFQGNSAPDKSGLPSDRFSAERTGGSVSTLTIQRTQQEDSAVYLCASSLDVRQGDGYGYTFGSGTRLTVV.

V is TRBV7-9 and J is TRBJ2-1, with 11 bases aligning to TRBD2. V was clipped by 1 base and J by 4 bases; unmatched bases: 9. Germline loops: CDR1 SEHNR, CDR2 FQNEAQ (reference sequence). This CDR3 spans 18 amino acids. CDR3 in DNA: TGTGCCAGCAGCTTAGTATCCGGTCTAGCGGGAGGTTACAATGAGCAGTTCTTC. Protein sequence: CASSLVSGLAGGYNEQFF. The entire variable domain, with the rest obtained from reference TRBV7-9 and TRBJ2-1, is as follows: DTGVSQNPRHKITKRGQNVTFRCDPISEHNRLYWYRQTLGQGPEFLTYFQNEAQLEKSRLLSDRFSAERPKGSFSTLEIQRTEQGDSAMYLCASSLVSGLAGGYNEQFFGPGTRLTVL.

This clonotype was seen many times. Relative to the germline gene, one junction end is altered; a read error may explain this. V usage is TRBV12-3 or TRBV12-4 and J usage is TRBJ2-1; D gene uncertain. CDR3 length: 11 amino acids. CDR3 loop: CASSLVDEQFF. In DNA form, the CDR3 reads TGTGCCAGCAGCTTAGTCGATGAGCAGTTCTTC.

This clonotype showed up just a few times. The rearrangement uses TRBV20-1 and TRBJ2-7; the D is unclear. Trimming stripped 0 bases from V and 0 bases from J, with 9 bases between. The CDR3 extends over 14 amino acids. The germline V gene has CDR1 DFQATT and CDR2 SNEGSKA (reference sequence). CDR3 sequence (DNA): TGCAGTGCTAGAGAGACGGAGTACTCCTACGAGCAGTACTTC. This gives the protein CSARETEYSYEQYF.

The chain uses TRBV30 and TRBJ2-7; no firm D call. From germline, CDR1 is GTSNPN and CDR2 SVGIG (reference sequence). The CDR3 covers 13 residues. V was cut by 4 bases and J by 3 bases, with 13 bases left in between. CDR3 DNA sequence: TGTGCCTGGAAACCCGCAGGATTCTACGAGCAGTACTTC. It translates to CAWKPAGFYEQYF.

CDR3 protein: CASSSRTSGGIAKNIQYF. As DNA, the CDR3 is TGCGCCAGCAGCTCGAGGACTAGCGGGGGTATAGCCAAAAACATTCAGTACTTC. This sequence joins TRBV5-1 and TRBJ2-4, with 13 bases fitting TRBD2. The germline V gene encodes CDR1 SGHRS and CDR2 YFSETQ. The junction had 6 bases not matched to a gene; V was cut back by 3 bases and J by 0 bases. The length of the CDR3 is 18 residues. The entire variable domain, with the rest obtained from reference TRBV5-1 and TRBJ2-4, is as follows: KAGVTQTPRYLIKTRGQQVTLSCSPISGHRSVSWYQQTPGQGLQFLFEYFSETQRNKGNFPGRFSGRQFSNSRSEMNVSTLELGDSALYLCASSSRTSGGIAKNIQYFGAGTRLSVL.

The chain has TRBV5-1 and TRBJ2-1; 7 bases fit TRBD2. The CDR3 covers 16 residues. With 3 bases clipped from V and 7 bases from J, the junction kept 13 bases outside the gene matches. Per germline, CDR1 SGHRS and CDR2 YFSETQ. This chain's CDR3 is CASSSPLAGTLNEQFF. DNA of the CDR3: TGCGCCAGCAGCTCCCCGTTAGCGGGTACATTGAATGAGCAGTTCTTC.

This chain uses TRBV3-1 with TRBJ1-1, with TRBD1 as a possible D gene (5 bases). V gave up 1 base and J gave up 6 bases, with 18 bases separating them. In germline, CDR1 is LGHDT, CDR2 YNNKEL (reference sequence). The CDR3 covers 16 residues. DNA for the CDR3: TGTGCCAGCAGCCAAGGTCTTGGGAGGGGAGGTGCTGAAGCTTTCTTT. It is translated as CASSQGLGRGGAEAFF.

This chain links TRBV19 with TRBJ2-6; D unclear. CDR3 length: 16 amino acids. Germline V CDR1 and CDR2: LNHDA, SQIVND (reference sequence). V lost 7 bases to trimming and J lost 1 base, with 14 bases between them. CDR3 loop: CASTFGMGSGANVLTF. In DNA, the CDR3 is TGTGCCAGTACCTTCGGAATGGGGTCTGGGGCCAACGTCCTGACTTTC. Together with reference TRBV19 and TRBJ2-6, the CDR3 gives the full variable domain: DGGITQSPKYLFRKEGQNVTLSCEQNLNHDAMYWYRQDPGQGLRLIYYSQIVNDFQKGDIAEGYSVSREKKESFPLTVTSAQKNPTAFYLCASTFGMGSGANVLTFGAGSRLTVL.

The CDR3 nucleotides read TGCAGTGCTCGACAGGGAGATCAGGGACTCGCCAACTATGGCTACACCTTC. This codes for CSARQGDQGLANYGYTF. V and J are TRBV20-1 and TRBJ1-2, with TRBD1 matching over 7 bases. Germline V gives CDR1 DFQATT, CDR2 SNEGSKA (reference sequence). With V trimmed by 5 bases and J by 2 bases, 17 bases remained unmatched. The CDR3 runs to 17 residues.

The chain links TRBV7-9 to TRBJ2-7; D call uncertain. The CDR3 is 13 amino acids. The germline CDR1 and CDR2 sequences are SEHNR and FQNEAQ (reference sequence). Trimming removed 5 bases at V and 2 bases at J, with 10 bases between. DNA for the CDR3: TGTGCCAGCAGCCCTCCGAGGCCCTACGAGCAGTACTTC. This translates into CASSPPRPYEQYF.

The chain couples TRBV28 to TRBJ2-5, with 8 bases lining up with TRBD1. Per germline, CDR1 MDHEN and CDR2 SYDVKM. V lost 3 bases to trimming and J lost 11 bases; unmatched junction nucleotides: 17. The CDR3 spans 16 residues. The chain's CDR3 is CASSFAVGTGLLKQYF. The CDR3 DNA follows: TGTGCCAGCAGTTTCGCGGTGGGGACAGGTCTGTTAAAGCAGTACTTC.

This chain uses TRBV10-2 with TRBJ2-1; possible D gene TRBD1, 5 bases. CDR1 is WSHSY, CDR2 SAAADI, per germline. V was cut by 4 bases and J by 8 bases, with 9 bases left in between. CDR3 size: 12 residues. CDR3 in amino acids: CASSVGADEQFF. The CDR3, as DNA: TGCGCCAGCAGTGTAGGGGCCGATGAGCAGTTCTTC.

The chain employs TRBV12-3 or TRBV12-4 and TRBJ1-2; D is perhaps TRBD1 (6 bases). The CDR3 sequence is 13 residues long. Between the trimmed V and J ends, which lost 6 bases and 8 bases, there was a span of 16 bases. CDR3 DNA: TGTGCCAGCAGCGACGGACAGCTTCTGGGCTACACCTTC. Its translation: CASSDGQLLGYTF.

This chain uses TRBV27 with TRBJ1-2; 10 bases match TRBD1. Germline V CDR1 and CDR2: MNHEY, SMNVEV (reference sequence). This CDR3 spans 15 amino acids. V lost 6 bases to trimming and J lost 0 bases; unmatched junction nucleotides: 4. The CDR3 sequence: CASRTGGLPNYGYTF. The CDR3 DNA reads TGTGCCAGCAGGACAGGGGGCCTTCCTAACTATGGCTACACCTTC.

The chain couples TRBV18 to TRBJ1-4; D unresolved. The V gene's germline CDR1 is KGHSH and CDR2 LQKENI. The CDR3 spans 15 residues. V was trimmed by 2 bases and J by 6 bases, leaving 13 bases between them. CDR3 residues: CASSPVTQSHEKLFF. The CDR3 coding sequence is TGTGCCAGCTCACCAGTAACACAGAGCCATGAAAAACTGTTTTTT.

This chain uses TRBV14 with TRBJ2-1; TRBD2 matches at 8 bases. Losses at the gene ends were 4 bases for V and 0 bases for J; bases not matched to a gene: 11. Germline V CDR1 and CDR2: SGHDN, FVKESK. CDR3 length: 18 amino acids. CDR3 sequence: CASSPLLAGLSSYNEQFF. CDR3 in DNA: TGTGCCAGCAGCCCACTCCTAGCGGGTTTAAGCTCCTACAATGAGCAGTTCTTC.